The rows below give T cell receptor beta chains drawn from one sample of a study of T cells in severe cutaneous drug reactions. TCRdb re-called the multiplex PCR reads and shows each CDR3 protein once, DNA omitted. This table holds about 6,600 distinct CDR3 sequences. The material sequenced was cells from a skin blister. Receptors were obtained from a human donor with toxic epidermal necrolysis, a severe cutaneous drug reaction. CDR3s include the opening cysteine and the closing phenylalanine or tryptophan. Clone size is not always given. Where it is, it says once, few, many or a class for expanded clones.

J,V,size,CDR3
TRBJ2-7,TRBV28,NA,CASSYRDSYEQYF
TRBJ2-3,TRBV6-5,large,CASSYSSTDTQYF
TRBJ2-7,TRBV4-3,NA,CASSPRPGLAENYEQYF
TRBJ2-7,TRBV27,NA,CASSHAGFGSEQYF
TRBJ1-4,TRBV28,NA,CASSLIPGEKLFF
TRBJ2-1,TRBV5-1,NA,CASRRQGDTYNEQFF
TRBJ2-4,TRBV20-1,NA,CSASSPPGQGIIQYF
TRBJ2-7,TRBV10-2,NA,CASSSRTANSYEQYF
TRBJ1-1,TRBV6-2/TRBV6-3,NA,CASSSRPGRQNTEAFF
TRBJ2-7,TRBV19,NA,CASSARTVLHSYEQYF
TRBJ1-1,TRBV6-6,NA,CASRKGQGSRTEAFF
TRBJ2-1,TRBV9,medium-sized,CASRGTADEQFF
TRBJ1-3,TRBV20-1,NA,CSAWDRTYSGNTIYF
TRBJ1-1,TRBV5-1,NA,CASSLRRVGNTEAFF
TRBJ2-7,TRBV2,NA,CASSDGTSERDEQYF
TRBJ2-7,TRBV28,NA,CASSLLHQGNEQYF
TRBJ2-1,TRBV28,NA,CASSLLETSHNEQFF
TRBJ2-5,TRBV6-1,NA,CASRTHRGHKETQYF
TRBJ2-1,TRBV3-1,NA,CASSQDRTGWLSEQFF
TRBJ2-5,TRBV28,NA,CASSFGPSETQYF
TRBJ2-7,TRBV27,NA,CASMTAAYEQYF
TRBJ2-2,TRBV6-6,medium-sized,CASSGLAGDSVTGELFF
TRBJ1-6,TRBV4-1,NA,CASSQGLQNNSPLHF
TRBJ2-7,TRBV7-8,NA,CASTARPTGLLTYEQYF
TRBJ1-2,TRBV10-2,NA,CASSESTRYYGYTF
TRBJ2-5,TRBV28,NA,CASRLAVQETQYF
TRBJ2-1,TRBV25-1,NA,CASSEVTAEEQFF
TRBJ1-1,TRBV24-1,NA,CATSDTGISEAFF
TRBJ2-7,TRBV29-1,NA,CSVVMEGYEQYF
TRBJ2-7,TRBV28,NA,CASSFGTGPYEQYF
TRBJ1-1,TRBV4-2,NA,CASSHDPGQVNTEAFF
TRBJ1-2,TRBV4-3,NA,CASSQEKGRDNGYTF
TRBJ1-2,TRBV20-1,NA,CSARPTTGGSGYTF
TRBJ1-5,TRBV4-1,NA,CASSHPGRDRKNQPQHF
TRBJ2-2,TRBV20-1,NA,CSQPTSAGELFF
TRBJ1-4,TRBV28,NA,CASSSGQLNEKLFF